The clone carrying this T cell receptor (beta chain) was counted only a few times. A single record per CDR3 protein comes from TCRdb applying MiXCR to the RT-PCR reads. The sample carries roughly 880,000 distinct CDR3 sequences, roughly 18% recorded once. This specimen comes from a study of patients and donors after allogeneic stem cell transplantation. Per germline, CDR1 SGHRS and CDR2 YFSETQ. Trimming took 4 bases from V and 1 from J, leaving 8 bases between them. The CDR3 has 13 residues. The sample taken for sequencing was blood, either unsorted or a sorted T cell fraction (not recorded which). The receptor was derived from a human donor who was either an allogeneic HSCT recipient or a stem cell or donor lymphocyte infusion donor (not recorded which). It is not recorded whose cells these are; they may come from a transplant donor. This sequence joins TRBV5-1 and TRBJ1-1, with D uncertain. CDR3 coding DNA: TGCGCCAGCAGCGCGGACCCGAACACTGAAGCTTTCTTT. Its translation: CASSADPNTEAFF.